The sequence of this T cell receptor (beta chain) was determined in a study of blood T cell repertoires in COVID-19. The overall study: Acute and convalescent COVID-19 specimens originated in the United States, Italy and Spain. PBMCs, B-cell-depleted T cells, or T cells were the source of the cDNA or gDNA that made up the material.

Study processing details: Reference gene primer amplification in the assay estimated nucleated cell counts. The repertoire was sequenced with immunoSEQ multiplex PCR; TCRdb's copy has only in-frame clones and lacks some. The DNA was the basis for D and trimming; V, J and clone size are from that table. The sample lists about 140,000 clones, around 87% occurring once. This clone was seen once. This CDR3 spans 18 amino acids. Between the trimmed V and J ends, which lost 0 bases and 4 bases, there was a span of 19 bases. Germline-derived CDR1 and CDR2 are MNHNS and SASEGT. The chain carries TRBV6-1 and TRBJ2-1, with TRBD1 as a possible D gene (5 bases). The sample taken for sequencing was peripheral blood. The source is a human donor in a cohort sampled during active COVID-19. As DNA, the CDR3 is TGTGCCAGCAGTGAAGCGGGGTTACTGGTCAGGGCGTACAATGAGCAGTTCTTC. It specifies CASSEAGLLVRAYNEQFF.